This record looks at one T cell receptor (beta chain) sequence and its context. Antigen unknown. V gave up 1 base and J gave up 7 bases; unmatched junction bases: 9. CDR1 is LGHNA, CDR2 YSLEER, per germline. The CDR3 covers 16 residues. This sample is part of a study of cytomegalovirus exposure and HLA in healthy donors. Study-level results: The authors listed 150 to 200 TCR beta chains as cytomegalovirus-associated. High specificity and sensitivity for cytomegalovirus status were reported for the classifier.

13 Jbeta primers and 60 Vbeta primers were used for the PCR. Data came from immunoSEQ multiplex PCR; TCRdb stores just in-frame clones and leaves some out. The sample holds some 200,000 clones, 70% to 80% seen once. Material for sequencing was PBMCs. The receptor's source is a woman aged 25 to 45 in good health and CMV-seropositive. This rearrangement joins TRBV4-3 to TRBJ1-2, with 10 positions matching TRBD1. DNA of the CDR3: TGCGCCAGCAGCCAAGTCCCGACAGGGGGCGCATCTGGCTACACCTTC. Translation: CASSQVPTGGASGYTF.